This record covers a single T cell receptor beta chain. Its antigen is unknown. With a J-beta primer mix and a sample-barcoded 5' primer, a second PCR ran roughly 6 to 11 cycles. The template-switch adaptor was a 5' adaptor with 12 random nucleotides. It tagged each cDNA molecule. Each CDR3 protein is one row after TCRdb ran MiXCR on the 5' RACE reads. The sample carries fewer than 900,000 distinct CDR3 sequences, about half recorded once. This specimen comes from a study of blood T cells in healthy people across ages. Study-level findings and limits: Expanded clonotype shifts may have been confounded, as the donors had an unknown CMV status. Older age coincided with a roughly linear decline in TCR beta diversity per million T cells.

This CDR3 is 15 amino acids long. Trimming stripped 5 bases from V and 5 bases from J, with 18 bases between. CDR1 SGHTA and CDR2 FQGNSA come from the germline V gene. This sequence was found in an older woman in good health. The sequenced material came from blood. The chain recombines TRBV7-2 with TRBJ2-5, with a tentative D call TRBD1 (6 bases). CDR3 in DNA: TGTGCCAGCAGCCCCCAGGGGAACTCTGGGGAGACCCAGTACTTC. This sequence encodes CASSPQGNSGETQYF.